The clone carrying this TCR beta chain was seen ten or more times. Its antigen is currently unknown. The sample's time point: persistent/refractory GD, antithyroid drugs over 5 years with positive TRAb. With RNA extracted from PBMCs as input, the TCR library was made. A roughly 8.7-milliliter sample of peripheral blood was drawn into EDTA tubes. These data belong to a study of regulatory T cells in long-lasting Graves disease. The germline gives CDR1 MNHEY, CDR2 SVGAGI. The CDR3 is 16 residues long. V lost 0 bases and J lost 5, with 16 bases in between. Whole-study results and caveats: Whereas new patients shared 966 public clonotypes, persistent patients shared more, at 2,741.

CDR3 regions were amplified by Arm-PCR using iRepertoire HTBI primers to build TCR beta libraries. How the authors handled the data: Across samples, roughly 64 TRBV and about 15 TRBJ segments were found. TCRdb used MiXCR to reprocess the multiplex PCR reads, holding one entry per CDR3 protein. The V and J calls and clone size come from TCRdb's table, not from the authors' own analysis. The sample has 400,000 to 500,000 distinct CDR3 sequences; around 20% are singletons. The sequence came from a female donor with Graves disease. This chain links TRBV6-5 with TRBJ2-5; D possibly uses TRBD1 or TRBD2 (5 bases each). Sample: peripheral blood mononuclear cells (PBMCs), taken when the disease was refractory, from a patient treated with antithyroid drugs. CDR3 sequence: CASSYSYGTMGETQYF. The CDR3 region has the DNA TGTGCCAGCAGTTACTCTTACGGGACCATGGGGGAGACCCAGTACTTC.